The clone carrying this TCR beta chain was seen a handful of times. The CDR3 has 13 amino acids. V was clipped by 5 bases and J by 3 bases, with 10 bases between them. CDR1 LNHDA and CDR2 SQIVND come from the germline V gene (reference sequence). The table came from immunoSEQ multiplex PCR; TCRdb's copy has only in-frame clones and leaves some out. The table shows approximately 100,000 clones, with 90% to 95% occurring only once. This sample stems from a study of T cell changes during pregnancy in multiple sclerosis. This specimen was peripheral blood, taken after pregnancy. The gene calls are TRBV19 and TRBJ1-2; D unresolved. This TCR was sampled from a female donor in good health, enrolled as a control in a pregnancy study. The CDR3 bases are TGTGCCAGTAGTGCACAGATCCACTATGGCTACACCTTC. Residues: CASSAQIHYGYTF. The full variable domain, its missing parts supplied by reference TRBV19 and TRBJ1-2, is DGGITQSPKYLFRKEGQNVTLSCEQNLNHDAMYWYRQDPGQGLRLIYYSQIVNDFQKGDIAEGYSVSREKKESFPLTVTSAQKNPTAFYLCASSAQIHYGYTFGSGTRLTVV.